This T cell receptor beta chain is drawn from a study of cytomegalovirus exposure and HLA in healthy donors. This CDR3 region has 15 residues. Looked up from germline, CDR1 is GTSNPN and CDR2 is SVGIG (reference sequence). Trimming cost V 4 bases and J 3 bases; bases outside gene matches: 11. The PCR contained 60 Vbeta and 13 Jbeta primers. Clones were sequenced by immunoSEQ multiplex PCR, and TCRdb holds only the in-frame ones, with some missing. Among approximately 120,000 clones listed, about four fifths were seen once. This receptor was identified in a woman aged 55-70 years in good health and CMV-seropositive. This chain connects TRBV30 to TRBJ1-1; 7 bases align to TRBD1. What was sequenced was PBMCs. CDR3 sequence: CAWTYRQGLHTEAFF. Here the CDR3 DNA reads TGTGCCTGGACCTACCGACAGGGATTACACACTGAAGCTTTCTTT.